What follows is one TCR beta chain and its context. Its matching antigen is unknown. PCR amplification relied on 60 Vbeta primers (plus 13 Jbeta primers). Assay used: immunoSEQ multiplex PCR; TCRdb lists only in-frame clones, some missing. The data contain 100,000 to 150,000 clones, 78% of them seen just once; the ten biggest clones take up 1.5%. Healthy bone marrow donors made up the cohort. This sample is drawn from a study of cytomegalovirus exposure and HLA in healthy donors. This CDR3 has 12 residues. Trimming pared 4 bases from V and 6 bases from J, leaving 9 bases between. Germline CDR1 is SGHDT and CDR2 is YYEEEE. Study observations and caveats: Confirmation in vitro established that three CMV-associated chains were specific for CMV antigens. One later analysis reportedly identified an Asian-associated ancestry cluster that showed fewer N-insertions than the approximately 670-donor mean. Apparent HLA restriction characterized most CMV-associated TCR beta chains in a later analysis.

The sequenced material came from PBMCs. The rearrangement links TRBV5-6 to TRBJ2-3; D ambiguous. The sequence derives from a female donor in good health and CMV-seronegative. CDR3 in amino acids: CASSLGRDTQYF. As DNA, the CDR3 is TGTGCCAGCAGCCTAGGTAGGGATACGCAGTATTTT.